This is a list of T cell receptor beta chains from one sample in a study of blood T cell repertoires in COVID-19. This table comes from immunoSEQ multiplex PCR, and its TCRdb copy is limited to in-frame clones, with some not included. The sample includes fewer than 250,000 clones, 65% to 90% of them seen just once. The sequenced material came from peripheral blood. All receptors come from a woman in her seventies with acute or convalescent COVID-19. CDR3s include the opening cysteine and the closing phenylalanine or tryptophan. Each record gives: D gene, V gene, J gene, clone size, CDR3 DNA, CDR3 protein. A D gene is named only where the DNA matches it firmly. Some rows mark clone size as missing; the rest say once, few, many or name a class of expanded clone.

NA	TRBV4-2	TRBJ1-5	NA	TGTGCCAGCAGCCAAAGTACAGTTCTCAGAAGCAATCAGCCCCAGCATTTT	CASSQSTVLRSNQPQHF
NA	TRBV5-8	TRBJ1-2	NA	TGTGCCAGCACCGACCAGGGAACGACCCCCTATGGCTACACCTTC	CASTDQGTTPYGYTF
NA	TRBV3-1/TRBV3-2	TRBJ1-1	NA	TGTGCCAGCAGCCAAGATCTGTATGGACACCAGAACACTGAAGCTTTCTTT	CASSQDLYGHQNTEAFF
TRBD1	TRBV29-1	TRBJ1-4	NA	TGCAGCGCTCAGGGACAGGGAGAAGAAAAACTGTTTTTT	CSAQGQGEEKLFF
TRBD1	TRBV7-8	TRBJ1-3	NA	TGTGCCAGCAGCCAGTCGGACAGGGGGCCGGGGAGCTCTGGAAACACCATATATTTT	CASSQSDRGPGSSGNTIYF
TRBD2	TRBV27	TRBJ2-3	NA	TGTGCCAGCAGTCCCCCCGGCGGGGGGCAATATTTT	CASSPPGGGQYF
NA	TRBV5-1	TRBJ2-7	NA	TGCGCCAGCAGCTTGGCGAGCGGTAGGGTGGATGAGCAGTACTTC	CASSLASGRVDEQYF
NA	TRBV12-3/TRBV12-4	TRBJ2-5	NA	TGTGCCAGCAGCATAGAGTACCAAGAGACCCAGTACTTC	CASSIEYQETQYF
NA	TRBV11-2	TRBJ2-1	NA	TGTGCCAGCAGCTTAGATCGGAGTGAGCAGTTCTTC	CASSLDRSEQFF
TRBD1	TRBV6-5	TRBJ2-7	NA	TGTGCCAGCAGTTACTCGAGGGACAGCTCCTACGAGCAGTACTTC	CASSYSRDSSYEQYF
TRBD2	TRBV3-1/TRBV3-2	TRBJ2-7	NA	TGTGCCAGCAGCCGAAGCCTTGCTAGCGGGGGGGCGTACGAGCAGTACTTC	CASSRSLASGGAYEQYF
TRBD2	TRBV7-9	TRBJ2-1	once	TGTGCCAGCAGCCTGTTGGGGCTAGCGGGGGGCAATGAGCAGTTCTTC	CASSLLGLAGGNEQFF
NA	TRBV5-1	TRBJ1-4	NA	TGCGCCAGCAGCTTGACAGGTGGAAGGGATGAAAAACTGTTTTTT	CASSLTGGRDEKLFF
TRBD1	TRBV6-2/TRBV6-3	TRBJ2-1	NA	TGTGCCAGCAGTTACACCGGGGGACAGGGGGCTGACTACAATGAGCAGTTCTTC	CASSYTGGQGADYNEQFF
TRBD1	TRBV2	TRBJ1-5	NA	TGTGCCAGCAGGGTGGGACAGGTATGGGGTCAGCCCCAGCATTTT	CASRVGQVWGQPQHF
NA	TRBV15	TRBJ1-5	NA	TGTGCCACCAGCCCAACCCCCGGGGGCAATCAGCCCCAGCATTTT	CATSPTPGGNQPQHF
NA	TRBV19	TRBJ2-7	NA	TGTGCCAGTAGTATACAGGGGAACTACGAGCAGTACTTC	CASSIQGNYEQYF
NA	TRBV11-3	TRBJ2-1	NA	TGTGCCAGCAGCTTATTATTCGAGGATGAGCAGTTCTTC	CASSLLFEDEQFF
NA	TRBV19	TRBJ1-1	NA	TGTGCCAGTAGTATAGGGGGGGGAACGGAAGCTTTCTTT	CASSIGGGTEAFF
TRBD1	TRBV4-2	TRBJ1-3	few	TGTGCCAGCAGCCAAGATTTAAGGGGGCCTGGAAACACCATATATTTT	CASSQDLRGPGNTIYF
TRBD1	TRBV4-3	TRBJ1-1	NA	TGCGCCAGCAGCCAAGATAACAGGGGTAGGAACACTGAAGCTTTCTTT	CASSQDNRGRNTEAFF
NA	TRBV6-5	TRBJ1-2	NA	TGTGCCAGCAGTCCTTCAACCGGTAACTATGGCTACACCTTC	CASSPSTGNYGYTF
TRBD1	TRBV6-2/TRBV6-3	TRBJ1-5	NA	TGTGCCAGCAGTGGGGACAGGGCGAGTCAGCCCCAGCATTTT	CASSGDRASQPQHF
NA	TRBV3-1/TRBV3-2	TRBJ2-7	NA	TGTGCCAGCAGGGAGCCAAGGGGCTACGAGCAGTACTTC	CASREPRGYEQYF
NA	TRBV3-1/TRBV3-2	TRBJ2-1	NA	TGTGCCAGTCGACAGGCAGGGGTTGGCTCCTACAATGAGCAGTTCTTC	CASRQAGVGSYNEQFF
TRBD1	TRBV6-5	TRBJ1-4	NA	TGTGCCAGCACCTGGACAGGGAATGAAAAACTGTTTTTT	CASTWTGNEKLFF
NA	TRBV9	TRBJ1-2	NA	TGTGCCAGCAGCGTAGGGTCGAGGGAGGGCTATGGCTACACCTTC	CASSVGSREGYGYTF
TRBD1	TRBV10-3	TRBJ2-7	NA	TGTGCCATCAGCGACAGGGGCTCCTCCTACGAGCAGTACTTC	CAISDRGSSYEQYF
TRBD2	TRBV7-9	TRBJ2-1	few	TGTGCCAGCAGCAAGACCTTAGCGGGGGGCACGGGAGAGCAGTTCTTC	CASSKTLAGGTGEQFF
NA	TRBV13	TRBJ2-2	NA	TGTGCCAGCAGCTTAGATCGTACCGGGGAGCTGTTTTTT	CASSLDRTGELFF
TRBD1	TRBV7-9	TRBJ1-4	NA	TGTGCCAGCAGCGAACGACAGGGTTCGTATGAAAAACTGTTTTTT	CASSERQGSYEKLFF
NA	TRBV18	TRBJ1-1	NA	TGTGCCAGCTCACCGCAGGGGAACACTGAAGCTTTCTTT	CASSPQGNTEAFF
TRBD1	TRBV9	TRBJ2-3	NA	TGTGCCAGCAGCCCCGGACAGGGAGGCACAGATACGCAGTATTTT	CASSPGQGGTDTQYF
NA	TRBV18	TRBJ1-5	few	TGTGCCAGCTCACCACAGGGGAATCAGCCCCAGCATTTT	CASSPQGNQPQHF
NA	TRBV11-2	TRBJ1-1	NA	TGTGCCAGCAGCCCTAGGGTAACCGCAAAGGGGGACACTGAAGCTTTCTTT	CASSPRVTAKGDTEAFF
NA	TRBV5-1	TRBJ2-7	NA	TGCGCCAGCAGCTTGGCCGTGGGAGGTTACGAGCAGTACTTC	CASSLAVGGYEQYF